Following are 5 T cell receptor beta chains from one sample sequenced in a study of T cells in Graves' hyperthyroidism and ophthalmopathy. What was amplified from RNA transcripts were TCR beta CDR3 regions. Primed by the HTBI set, a first-round RT-PCR was run on the TCR CDR3. TCRdb passed the multiplex PCR reads through MiXCR, listing each CDR3 protein once. Among approximately 700,000 distinct CDR3 sequences listed, roughly 15% were seen once. Sequencing was carried out using blood. The receptors stem from a man younger than 35 with Graves' hyperthyroidism.

This clonotype has at least ten counts. V usage is TRBV10-3 and J usage is TRBJ1-1, with a weak D call TRBD1 (5 bases). CDR1 ENHRY and CDR2 SYGVKD come from the germline V gene. V dropped 9 bases and J dropped 0 bases, with 20 bases sitting between them. The CDR3 has 16 amino acids. The CDR3 DNA sequence: TGTGCCATAACCGGGACCGGGATCGGCATGAACACTGAAGCTTTCTTT. Its translation is CAITGTGIGMNTEAFF.

J is TRBJ1-2 and V is TRBV6-1; 8 bases line up with TRBD1. CDR1 and CDR2 (germline): MNHNS, SASEGT. The ends lost 5 bases at V and 4 bases at J; junction bases unmatched: 12. This CDR3 is built from 16 residues. This chain's CDR3 is CASSYSGQGISYGYTF. The CDR3 DNA reads as TGTGCCAGCAGTTACTCCGGACAGGGCATCAGCTATGGCTACACCTTC.

The sample holds many counts of this clonotype. The rearrangement uses TRBV6-1 and TRBJ1-1; TRBD1 is a possible D gene (6 bases). CDR3 length: 14 amino acids. The germline gives CDR1 MNHNS, CDR2 SASEGT. Trimming cost V 3 bases and J 3 bases, with 11 bases left between them. CDR3 loop: CASSDQGSYTEAFF. The CDR3 coding sequence is TGTGCCAGCAGTGATCAGGGGTCTTACACTGAAGCTTTCTTT.

In this sample, this clonotype turned up a few times. The V and J genes are TRBV28 and TRBJ2-7; 9 nucleotides agree with TRBD2. Losses at the gene ends were 6 bases for V and 2 bases for J; bases not matched to a gene: 11. The CDR3 extends over 16 amino acids. Germline V lookup: CDR1 MDHEN, CDR2 SYDVKM. DNA for the CDR3: TGTGCCAGCAGGCGGGACTGGCGGGAGGGCCCCTACGAGCAGTACTTC. As protein: CASRRDWREGPYEQYF.

This sequence joins TRBV20-1 and TRBJ2-2, with D unresolved. This CDR3 has 12 residues. The germline V gene encodes CDR1 DFQATT and CDR2 SNEGSKA (reference sequence). Trimming left V 3 bases short and J 7 bases short, with 9 bases between. CDR3 nucleotide sequence: TGCAGTGCTAGTAGCAAGCACGGGGAGCTGTTTTTT. Translation: CSASSKHGELFF.